The 25 T cell receptor beta chains in this list originate from one sample, sequenced in a study of radiation and T cells in renal cell carcinoma. The data were produced by immunoSEQ multiplex PCR, yet TCRdb's version contains in-frame clones alone and is incomplete. The sample lists 150,000 to 200,000 clones, about nine tenths occurring once. Time point here: blood 4 weeks post-SBRT, at nephrectomy. Stated treatment: 15 Gy SBRT to primary tumor, nephrectomy 4 weeks later. The input for sequencing was blood, taken from a patient whose treatment included radiotherapy and nephrectomy. These receptors all come from a woman aged 50 to 60 with renal cell carcinoma.

This clone was detected once. The chain has TRBV7-2 and TRBJ2-5; 11 bases map to TRBD2. Germline values: CDR1 SGHTA, CDR2 FQGNSA. J lost 1 base, V lost 1 base, and 5 bases had no gene match. The CDR3 is made up of 17 amino acids. The CDR3, as DNA: TGTGCCAGCAGCTTAGGTTTTCTAGCGGGAGGCCAAGAGACCCAGTACTTC. Translating it yields CASSLGFLAGGQETQYF.

The chain is built from TRBV7-9 and TRBJ1-1; 9 nucleotides line up with TRBD1. The CDR3 covers 17 residues. The J segment lost 3 bases and the V segment lost 4 bases, leaving 12 bases of the junction unmatched. Germline V gives CDR1 SEHNR, CDR2 FQNEAQ (reference sequence). CDR3 sequence (DNA): TGTGCCAGCAGCTCCCAAACAGGGGGCATTGGGGACACTGAAGCTTTCTTT. Its protein is CASSSQTGGIGDTEAFF. Full variable domain (rest looked up from reference TRBV7-9 and TRBJ1-1): DTGVSQNPRHKITKRGQNVTFRCDPISEHNRLYWYRQTLGQGPEFLTYFQNEAQLEKSRLLSDRFSAERPKGSFSTLEIQRTEQGDSAMYLCASSSQTGGIGDTEAFFGQGTRLTVV.

The rearrangement uses TRBV7-5 and TRBJ1-5. TRBV7-5 is a pseudogene locus. The CDR3 extends over 12 amino acids. CDR3 coding DNA: TGTGCCAGAATGGAGGATAATCAGCCCCAGCATTTT. It encodes CARMEDNQPQHF.

CDR3 in amino acids: CASSLAYGGTNEKLFF. The CDR3 DNA reads TGCGCCAGCAGCTTGGCCTACGGGGGTACTAATGAAAAACTGTTTTTT. The chain is built from TRBV5-1 and TRBJ1-4, with D perhaps matching TRBD1 (5 bases). V gave up 0 bases and J gave up 2 bases, with 11 bases separating them. CDR3 size: 16 residues. The germline V gene has CDR1 SGHRS and CDR2 YFSETQ.

This clone was observed a few times. V and J are TRBV30 and TRBJ1-4; the match to TRBD1 covers 9 bases. V lost 5 bases to trimming and J lost 7 bases; unmatched junction nucleotides: 5. CDR1 is GTSNPN and CDR2 is SVGIG in the germline V gene (reference sequence). This CDR3 has 13 residues. This CDR3 is CAWGTGSGEKLFF. CDR3 sequence (DNA): TGTGCCTGGGGGACAGGGAGCGGTGAAAAACTGTTTTTT.

CDR3 DNA: TGTGCCAGCAGTTACCCCCGGGACTCCGGCGCGGGGGAGCTGTTTTTT. The encoded protein is CASSYPRDSGAGELFF. The rearrangement joins TRBV6-6 to TRBJ2-2, with D possibly TRBD2 on 6 matching bases. Trimming took 2 bases from V and 8 from J, leaving 18 bases between them. The CDR3 length is 16 residues. Germline V gives CDR1 MNHNY, CDR2 SVGAGI (reference sequence).

The J gene is TRBJ1-2, the V gene TRBV25-1; maybe TRBD1 (5 bases). The CDR3 consists of 18 residues. V was clipped by 1 base and J by 4 bases, with 22 bases between them. CDR1 is MGHDK, CDR2 SYGVNS, per germline. DNA of the CDR3: TGTGCCAGCAGTGAATCGGGGGTGACGGTGGCAATTGGCTATGGCTACACCTTC. It encodes CASSESGVTVAIGYGYTF.

This clone was counted only a few times. The genes are TRBV6-5 and TRBJ1-1; a possible D gene is TRBD1 (6 bases). Germline assignment: CDR1 MNHEY and CDR2 SVGAGI. V gave up 6 bases and J gave up 11 bases, with 19 bases separating them. This CDR3 comprises 13 residues. The CDR3 DNA is TGTGCCAGCAGCCGGGGGGAGGGGGAACGCGCTTTCTTT. It is translated as CASSRGEGERAFF.

CDR3 nucleotide sequence: TGTGCCAGTAGGGACCCGGACAGGAGCCCCGGCTACACCTTC. Its protein is CASRDPDRSPGYTF. The V gene is TRBV19, the J gene TRBJ1-2; 7 bases are a match to TRBD1. After removal of 6 bases from V and 8 bases from J, the junction contained 12 bases not matched to a gene. CDR3 length: 14 residues. The germline V gene encodes CDR1 LNHDA and CDR2 SQIVND (reference sequence).

The chain is built from TRBV6-1 and TRBJ2-5, with D possibly being TRBD1 (6 bases). This CDR3 is 14 amino acids long. V was clipped by 7 bases and J by 2 bases, with 14 bases between them. CDR1 and CDR2 (germline): MNHNS, SASEGT. CDR3 nucleotide sequence: TGTGCCAGCAAACCGGGACACCTACAAGAGACCCAGTACTTC. This translates into CASKPGHLQETQYF.

This sequence joins TRBV14 and TRBJ2-7, with D unresolved. V lost 2 bases, J lost 7 bases, and 12 bases lay in between. The germline CDR1 and CDR2 sequences are SGHDN and FVKESK. This CDR3 is built from 13 residues. The DNA of the CDR3 is TGTGCCAGCAGCCAACAGACCTACGGAGAGCAGTACTTC. It codes for CASSQQTYGEQYF.

The chain combines TRBV19 with TRBJ2-5; tentative D call: TRBD2 (5 bases). V shed 8 bases and J shed 4 bases, with 11 bases lying between them. There are 12 residues in the CDR3. Germline V lookup: CDR1 LNHDA, CDR2 SQIVND (reference sequence). CDR3 bases: TGTGCCAGTGGGCATGCGGGAGAGACCCAGTACTTC. This encodes CASGHAGETQYF.

This rearrangement joins TRBV18 to TRBJ2-2; D is unresolved. The germline V and J ends were trimmed by 3 bases and 1 base, with 6 bases remaining between them. Germline V CDR1 and CDR2: KGHSH, LQKENI. This CDR3 has 14 amino acids. The CDR3, as DNA: TGTGCCAGCTCACCTCGGTGGAACACCGGGGAGCTGTTTTTT. This sequence encodes CASSPRWNTGELFF.

This rearrangement joins TRBV19 to TRBJ1-5, with no clear D. The length of the CDR3 is 13 residues. V lost 1 base, J lost 7 bases, and 8 bases lay in between. Germline V gene lookup returns CDR1 LNHDA and CDR2 SQIVND (reference sequence). Written as DNA, the CDR3 is TGTGCCAGTAGTATAGGAACCCACCAGCCCCAGCATTTT. Translation: CASSIGTHQPQHF. Combining the CDR3 with reference TRBV19 and TRBJ1-5 gives the whole variable domain DGGITQSPKYLFRKEGQNVTLSCEQNLNHDAMYWYRQDPGQGLRLIYYSQIVNDFQKGDIAEGYSVSREKKESFPLTVTSAQKNPTAFYLCASSIGTHQPQHFGDGTRLSIL.

This chain links TRBV9 with TRBJ2-1, with D perhaps TRBD1 (6 bases). Germline V gives CDR1 SGDLS, CDR2 YYNGEE. V gave up 0 bases and J gave up 5 bases, with 15 bases separating them. The CDR3 sequence is 16 residues long. The CDR3 region has the DNA TGTGCCAGCAGCGTAGCCCTGTGGGCAGGGGACAATGAGCAGTTCTTC. Amino acid sequence: CASSVALWAGDNEQFF.

The rearrangement joins TRBV5-1 to TRBJ1-6, with 7 bases aligning to TRBD1. This CDR3 has 14 residues. After removal of 3 bases from V and 8 bases from J, the junction contained 5 bases not matched to a gene. Germline V gene lookup returns CDR1 SGHRS and CDR2 YFSETQ. CDR3 coding DNA: TGCGCCAGCAGCTCAGGTGACAGGGATTCACCCCTCCACTTT. Its translation: CASSSGDRDSPLHF.

This clone was detected a few times. The chain uses TRBV5-1 and TRBJ1-1; TRBD1 might be the D (6 bases). The CDR3 contains 15 residues. CDR1 and CDR2 (germline): SGHRS, YFSETQ. The V and J ends lost 0 bases and 7 bases respectively, with 16 bases between them. Here the CDR3 DNA reads TGCGCCAGCAGCTTGGGCCTCTCAGGGGCAGGTGAAGCTTTCTTT. It specifies CASSLGLSGAGEAFF. The full variable domain, with the rest looked up from reference TRBV5-1 and TRBJ1-1, is KAGVTQTPRYLIKTRGQQVTLSCSPISGHRSVSWYQQTPGQGLQFLFEYFSETQRNKGNFPGRFSGRQFSNSRSEMNVSTLELGDSALYLCASSLGLSGAGEAFFGQGTRLTVV.

The chain combines TRBV19 with TRBJ1-3; 7 nucleotides align to TRBD1. Germline CDR1 LNHDA, CDR2 SQIVND (reference sequence). J lost 0 bases, V lost 6 bases, and 5 bases had no gene match. This CDR3 region has 15 residues. DNA for the CDR3: TGTGCCAGTAGCTTGGACAGGAGCTCTGGAAACACCATATATTTT. Protein sequence: CASSLDRSSGNTIYF.

This chain uses TRBV5-5 with TRBJ2-5; 10 bases are a match to TRBD2. CDR3 length: 15 amino acids. V shed 0 bases and J 1 base; nucleotides not matched to a gene: 0. The germline CDR1 and CDR2 sequences are SGHKS and YYEKEE (reference sequence). Here the CDR3 DNA reads TGTGCCAGCAGCTTGGGACTAGCGGGCCAAGAGACCCAGTACTTC. This gives the protein CASSLGLAGQETQYF.

The chain is built from TRBV6-6 and TRBJ2-1, with D possibly TRBD2 on 5 matching bases. V gave up 5 bases and J gave up 8 bases, with 19 bases separating them. The CDR3 has 15 residues. Looked up from germline, CDR1 is MNHNY and CDR2 is SVGAGI (reference sequence). The CDR3 protein is CASSKGTIGRDEQFF. CDR3 nucleotides: TGTGCCAGCAGTAAAGGAACCATAGGGCGGGATGAGCAGTTCTTC.

The CDR3 bases are TGTGCCAGCAGCCTCACCGGGACAGGGGGCGTAGGGCTGTTTTTT. Encoded protein: CASSLTGTGGVGLFF. V usage is TRBV11-2 and J usage is TRBJ1-4; 12 bases fit TRBD1. The CDR3 consists of 15 residues. V shed 5 bases and J 14 bases; nucleotides not matched to a gene: 12. Germline values: CDR1 SGHAT, CDR2 FQNNGV.

This chain connects TRBV19 to TRBJ1-2; the D gene is possibly TRBD1 (5 bases). Trimming removed 1 base at V and 7 bases at J, with 10 bases between. This CDR3 contains 13 residues. CDR1 LNHDA and CDR2 SQIVND come from the germline V gene (reference sequence). Here the CDR3 DNA reads TGTGCCAGTAGTATAGGGATTGGGGGTGGCTACACCTTC. It codes for CASSIGIGGGYTF.

This clone was recorded a few times. The genes are TRBV7-9 and TRBJ2-5; 7 nucleotides agree with TRBD1. V lost 5 bases and J lost 1; bases outside the gene matches: 4. This CDR3 has 14 amino acids. Germline V gene lookup returns CDR1 SEHNR and CDR2 FQNEAQ (reference sequence). The CDR3 region has the DNA TGTGCCAGCAGCCAAGGGACAGTCCAAGAGACCCAGTACTTC. It is translated as CASSQGTVQETQYF. The whole variable domain, filled in from reference TRBV7-9 and TRBJ2-5, reads DTGVSQNPRHKITKRGQNVTFRCDPISEHNRLYWYRQTLGQGPEFLTYFQNEAQLEKSRLLSDRFSAERPKGSFSTLEIQRTEQGDSAMYLCASSQGTVQETQYFGPGTRLLVL.

This chain links TRBV6-1 with TRBJ1-3, with 7 bases matching TRBD1. The CDR3 covers 16 residues. J lost 2 bases, V lost 4 bases, and 8 bases had no gene match. The germline V gene encodes CDR1 MNHNS and CDR2 SASEGT. CDR3 DNA sequence: TGTGCCAGCAGTGGACCCGACAGGGACGCTGGAAACACCATATATTTT. This translates into CASSGPDRDAGNTIYF.

This sequence joins TRBV4-2 and TRBJ2-1, with 9 bases aligning to TRBD2. Germline V gives CDR1 LGHNA, CDR2 YNFKEQ. V shed 1 base and J 2 bases; nucleotides not matched to a gene: 3. CDR3 length: 16 amino acids. The CDR3 DNA reads TGTGCCAGCAGCCAAGGCGGGGGGGGCACCTACAATGAGCAGTTCTTC. This encodes CASSQGGGGTYNEQFF.